This TCR beta chain was profiled in a study of T cells in women clearing cervical HPV infection. Points on this clone: The read finishes 3 residues shy of the CDR3 end, and the germline J gene is used to complete it.

TCRdb's copy holds only in-frame clones and misses some; the assay was immunoSEQ multiplex PCR. The sample has fewer than 40,000 clones. Trimming took off 3 bases at V and 0 bases at J, with 11 bases between the two ends. From germline, CDR1 is ENHRY and CDR2 SYGVKD. The CDR3 consists of 15 residues. The chain couples TRBV10-3 to TRBJ1-1; D unresolved. Sample: blood buffy coat. The sequence derives from a woman between 18 and 70 years old with a cervical HPV16 infection that either progressed to CIN3+ or cleared (not recorded which). The CDR3 region is CAISDRTEMNTEAFF. The sequenced part of the CDR3 DNA is TGTGCCATCAGTGATAGGACTGAAATGAACACTGAA.